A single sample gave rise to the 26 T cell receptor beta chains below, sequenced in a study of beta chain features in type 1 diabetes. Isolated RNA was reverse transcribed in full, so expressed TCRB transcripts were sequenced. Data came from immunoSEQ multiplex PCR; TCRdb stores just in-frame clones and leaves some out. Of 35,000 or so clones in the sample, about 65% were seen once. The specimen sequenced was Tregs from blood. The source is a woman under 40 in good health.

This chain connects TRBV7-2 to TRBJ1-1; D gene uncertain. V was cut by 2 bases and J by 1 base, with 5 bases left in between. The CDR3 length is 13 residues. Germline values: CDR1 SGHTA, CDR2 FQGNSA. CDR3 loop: CASSLTRNTEAFF. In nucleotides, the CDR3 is TGTGCCAGCAGCTTAACGAGGAACACTGAAGCTTTCTTT.

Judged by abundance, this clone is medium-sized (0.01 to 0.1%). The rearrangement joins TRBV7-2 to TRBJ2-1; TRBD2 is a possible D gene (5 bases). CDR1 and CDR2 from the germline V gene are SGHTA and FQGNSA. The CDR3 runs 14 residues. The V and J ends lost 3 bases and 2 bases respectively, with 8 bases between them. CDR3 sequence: CASSFATTYNEQFF. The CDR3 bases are TGTGCCAGCAGCTTCGCGACTACCTACAATGAGCAGTTCTTC.

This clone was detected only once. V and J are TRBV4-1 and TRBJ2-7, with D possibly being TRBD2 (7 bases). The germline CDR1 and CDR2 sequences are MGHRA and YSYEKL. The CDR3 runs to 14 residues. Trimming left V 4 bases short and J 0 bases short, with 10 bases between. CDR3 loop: CASSRGGASYEQYF. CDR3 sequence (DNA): TGCGCCAGCAGCCGGGGGGGCGCCTCCTACGAGCAGTACTTC.

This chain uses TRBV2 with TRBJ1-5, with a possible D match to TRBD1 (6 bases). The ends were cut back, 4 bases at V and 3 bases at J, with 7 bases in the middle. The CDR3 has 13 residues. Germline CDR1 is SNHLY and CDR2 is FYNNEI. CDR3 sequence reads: CASSGQVNQPQHF. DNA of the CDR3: TGTGCCAGCAGTGGACAGGTCAATCAGCCCCAGCATTTT.

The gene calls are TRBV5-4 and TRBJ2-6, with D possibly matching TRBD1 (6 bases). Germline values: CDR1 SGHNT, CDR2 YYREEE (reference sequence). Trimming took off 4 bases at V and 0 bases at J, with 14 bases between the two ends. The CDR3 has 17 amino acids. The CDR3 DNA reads TGTGCCAGCAGCCCCCCAGGGGCGCGCTCTGGGGCCAACGTCCTGACTTTC. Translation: CASSPPGARSGANVLTF.

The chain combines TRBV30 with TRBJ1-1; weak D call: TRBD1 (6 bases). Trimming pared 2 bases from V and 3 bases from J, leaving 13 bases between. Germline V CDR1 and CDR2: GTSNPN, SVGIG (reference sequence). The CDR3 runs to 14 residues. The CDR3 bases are TGTGCCTGGAGTCGGGGGGCAGGGGACACTGAAGCTTTCTTT. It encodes CAWSRGAGDTEAFF.

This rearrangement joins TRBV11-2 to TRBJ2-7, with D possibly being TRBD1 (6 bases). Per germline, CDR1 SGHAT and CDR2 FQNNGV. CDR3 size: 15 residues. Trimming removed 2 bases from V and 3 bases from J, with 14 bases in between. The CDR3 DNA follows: TGTGCCAGCAGCTTATCGGTCGTCAGGGGCTACGAGCAGTACTTC. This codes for CASSLSVVRGYEQYF.

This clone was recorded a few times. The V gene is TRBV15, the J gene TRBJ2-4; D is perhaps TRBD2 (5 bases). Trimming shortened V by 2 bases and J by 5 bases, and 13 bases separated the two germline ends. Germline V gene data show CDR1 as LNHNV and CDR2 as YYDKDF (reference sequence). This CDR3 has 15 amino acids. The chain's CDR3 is CATSRQDWSQNIQYF. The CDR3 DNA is TGTGCCACCAGCAGACAGGACTGGAGTCAAAACATTCAGTACTTC.

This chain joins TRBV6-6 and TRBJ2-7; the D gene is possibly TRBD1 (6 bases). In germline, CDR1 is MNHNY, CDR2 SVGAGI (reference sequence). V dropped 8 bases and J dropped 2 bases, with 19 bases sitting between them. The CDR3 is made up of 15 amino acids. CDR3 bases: TGTGCCAGCCACGCTACCCCAGGGACAACCTACGAGCAGTACTTC. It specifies CASHATPGTTYEQYF.

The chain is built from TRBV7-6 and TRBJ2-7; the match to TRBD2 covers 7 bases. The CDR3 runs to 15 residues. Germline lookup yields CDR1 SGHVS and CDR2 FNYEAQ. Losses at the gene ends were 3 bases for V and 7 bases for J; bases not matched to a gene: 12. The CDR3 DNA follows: TGTGCCAGCAGCTTCTCAACCGTGTCGGGAGGAGAGCAGTACTTC. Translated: CASSFSTVSGGEQYF. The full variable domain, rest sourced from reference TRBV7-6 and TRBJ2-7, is GAGVSQSPRYKVTKRGQDVALRCDPISGHVSLYWYRQALGQGPEFLTYFNYEAQQDKSGLPNDRFSAERPEGSISTLTIQRTEQRDSAMYRCASSFSTVSGGEQYFGPGTRLTVT.

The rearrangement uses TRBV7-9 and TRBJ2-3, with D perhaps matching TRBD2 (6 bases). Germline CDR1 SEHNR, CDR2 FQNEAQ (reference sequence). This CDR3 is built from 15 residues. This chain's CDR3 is CRAGSAIRGTDTQYF. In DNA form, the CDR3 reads TGTCGTGCGGGGTCCGCTATTCGCGGCACAGATACGCAGTATTTT.

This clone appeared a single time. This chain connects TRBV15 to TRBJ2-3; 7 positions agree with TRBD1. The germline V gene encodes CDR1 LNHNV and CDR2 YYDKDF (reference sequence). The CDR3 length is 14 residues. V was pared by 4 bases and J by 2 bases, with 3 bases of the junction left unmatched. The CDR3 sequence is CATSTGQFTDTQYF. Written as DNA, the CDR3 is TGTGCCACCAGCACGGGACAGTTCACAGATACGCAGTATTTT.

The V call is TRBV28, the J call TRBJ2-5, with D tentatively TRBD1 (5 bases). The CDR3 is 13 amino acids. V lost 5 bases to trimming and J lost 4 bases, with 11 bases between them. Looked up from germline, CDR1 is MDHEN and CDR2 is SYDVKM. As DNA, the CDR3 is TGTGCCAGCAGTCCACAGGAGCCAGAGACCCAGTACTTC. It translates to CASSPQEPETQYF. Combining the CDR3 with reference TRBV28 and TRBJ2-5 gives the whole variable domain DVKVTQSSRYLVKRTGEKVFLECVQDMDHENMFWYRQDPGLGLRLIYFSYDVKMKEKGDIPEGYSVSREKKERFSLILESASTNQTSMYLCASSPQEPETQYFGPGTRLLVL.

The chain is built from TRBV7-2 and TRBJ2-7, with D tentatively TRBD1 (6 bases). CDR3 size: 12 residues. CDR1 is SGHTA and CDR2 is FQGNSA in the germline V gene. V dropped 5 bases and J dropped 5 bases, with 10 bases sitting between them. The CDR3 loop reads CASSNRVNEQYF. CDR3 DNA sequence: TGTGCCAGCAGCAACAGGGTAAACGAGCAGTACTTC.

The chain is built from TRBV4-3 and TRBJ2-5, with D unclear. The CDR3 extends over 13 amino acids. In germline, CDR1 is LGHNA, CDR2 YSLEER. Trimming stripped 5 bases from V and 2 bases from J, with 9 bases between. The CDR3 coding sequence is TGCGCCAGCAGCTTGCGCCTACAAGAGACCCAGTACTTC. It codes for CASSLRLQETQYF.

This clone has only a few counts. The CDR3 here is CASSMYGLGQPQHF. In DNA, the CDR3 is TGTGCCAGCAGCATGTATGGGCTGGGTCAGCCCCAGCATTTT. J is TRBJ1-5 and V is TRBV7-8, with D unclear. Per the germline V gene, CDR1 is SGHVS and CDR2 is FQNEAQ. This CDR3 is 14 amino acids long. Trimming pared 5 bases from V and 6 bases from J, leaving 14 bases between.

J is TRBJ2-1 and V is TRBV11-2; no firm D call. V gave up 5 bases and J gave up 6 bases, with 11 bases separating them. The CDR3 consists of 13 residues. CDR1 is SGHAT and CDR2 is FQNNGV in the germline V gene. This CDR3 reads CASSHNQFNEQFF. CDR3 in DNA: TGTGCCAGCAGCCATAATCAGTTCAATGAGCAGTTCTTC.

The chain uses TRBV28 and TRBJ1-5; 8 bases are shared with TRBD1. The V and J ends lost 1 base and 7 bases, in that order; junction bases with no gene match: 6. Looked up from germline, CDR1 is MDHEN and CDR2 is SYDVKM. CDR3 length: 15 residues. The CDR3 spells CASSLSSGGWQPQHF. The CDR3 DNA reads TGTGCCAGCAGTTTATCATCAGGGGGCTGGCAGCCCCAGCATTTT.

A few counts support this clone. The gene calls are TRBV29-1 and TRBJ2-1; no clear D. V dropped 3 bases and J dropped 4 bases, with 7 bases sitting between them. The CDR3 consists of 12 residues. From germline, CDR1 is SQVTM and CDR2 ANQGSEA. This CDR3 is CSVDRQYNEQFF. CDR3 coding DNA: TGCAGCGTTGACAGACAATACAATGAGCAGTTCTTC.

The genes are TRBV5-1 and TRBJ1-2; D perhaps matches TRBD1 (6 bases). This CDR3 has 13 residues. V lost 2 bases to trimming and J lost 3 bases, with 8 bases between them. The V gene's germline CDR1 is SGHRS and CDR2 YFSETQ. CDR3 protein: CASSFEGDYGYTF. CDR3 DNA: TGCGCCAGCAGCTTTGAGGGGGACTATGGCTACACCTTC.

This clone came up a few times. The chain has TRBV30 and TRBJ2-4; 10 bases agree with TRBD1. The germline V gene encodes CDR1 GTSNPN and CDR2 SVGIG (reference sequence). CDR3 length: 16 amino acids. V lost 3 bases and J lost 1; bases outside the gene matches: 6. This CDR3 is CAWSGGDRGAKNIQYF. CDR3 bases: TGTGCCTGGAGCGGCGGGGACAGGGGCGCCAAAAACATTCAGTACTTC.

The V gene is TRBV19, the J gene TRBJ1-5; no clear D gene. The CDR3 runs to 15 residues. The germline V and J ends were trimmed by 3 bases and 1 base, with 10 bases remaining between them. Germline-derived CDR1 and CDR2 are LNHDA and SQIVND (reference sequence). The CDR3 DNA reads TGTGCCAGTAGTATTCCGGGGATAAGCAATCAGCCCCAGCATTTT. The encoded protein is CASSIPGISNQPQHF.

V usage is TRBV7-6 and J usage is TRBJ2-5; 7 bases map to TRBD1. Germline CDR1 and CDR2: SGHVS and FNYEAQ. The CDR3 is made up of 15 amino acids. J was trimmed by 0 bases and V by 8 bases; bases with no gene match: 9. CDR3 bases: TGTGCCAGCCGGCACAGGGGAGCGTACCAAGAGACCCAGTACTTC. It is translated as CASRHRGAYQETQYF.

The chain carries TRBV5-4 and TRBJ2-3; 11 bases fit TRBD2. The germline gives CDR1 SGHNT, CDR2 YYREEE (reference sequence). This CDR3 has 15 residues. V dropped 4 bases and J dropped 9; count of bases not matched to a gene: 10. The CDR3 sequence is CASSLTSGTQITQYF. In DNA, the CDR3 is TGTGCCAGCAGCCTGACTAGCGGGACACAGATAACGCAGTATTTT.

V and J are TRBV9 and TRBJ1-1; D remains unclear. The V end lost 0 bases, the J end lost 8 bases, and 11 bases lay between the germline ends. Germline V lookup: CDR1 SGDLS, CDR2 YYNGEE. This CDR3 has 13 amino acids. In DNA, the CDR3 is TGTGCCAGCAGCGTAGCGACGGGGTTCGAAGCTTTCTTT. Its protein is CASSVATGFEAFF. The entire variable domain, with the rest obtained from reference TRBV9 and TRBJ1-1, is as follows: DSGVTQTPKHLITATGQRVTLRCSPRSGDLSVYWYQQSLDQGLQFLIQYYNGEERAKGNILERFSAQQFPDLHSELNLSSLELGDSALYFCASSVATGFEAFFGQGTRLTVV.

As DNA, the CDR3 is TGCGCCAGCAGCTTGGCCGGGACTAGGGTGTGGTTTGGCAATGAGCAGTTCTTC. Encoded protein: CASSLAGTRVWFGNEQFF. The chain recombines TRBV5-1 with TRBJ2-1; 8 positions agree with TRBD2. CDR1 and CDR2 from the germline V gene are SGHRS and YFSETQ. This CDR3 has 18 amino acids. With 0 bases clipped from V and 6 bases from J, the junction kept 14 bases outside the gene matches.